The next 14 T cell receptor beta chains were all read from a single sample in a study of T cells in localized non-small cell lung cancer. This table comes from immunoSEQ multiplex PCR, and its TCRdb copy is limited to in-frame clones, with some not included. The data contain about 24,000 clones, approximately 89% of them singletons. Sequencing used peripheral blood mononuclear cells, obtained before any cancer treatment. These receptor sequences come from a woman aged 35-70 years with stage III lung adenocarcinoma.

This clone was counted a single time. The chain has TRBV28 and TRBJ2-5; 10 bases match TRBD2. Trimming cost V 4 bases and J 0 bases; bases outside gene matches: 8. CDR3 length: 17 amino acids. Germline V gene lookup returns CDR1 MDHEN and CDR2 SYDVKM. The CDR3 nucleotides are TGTGCCAGCAGTTCGCTAGCGGGGGCCCGGTACCAAGAGACCCAGTACTTC. Translated: CASSSLAGARYQETQYF.

The chain has TRBV10-1 and TRBJ2-1; D not certain. The CDR3 consists of 15 residues. V dropped 6 bases and J dropped 0 bases, with 12 bases sitting between them. CDR1 is WNHNN, CDR2 SYGVQD, per germline (reference sequence). For the CDR3, the DNA is TGCGCCAGCAGCCCTACTACTCCCTCCTACAATGAGCAGTTCTTC. Protein product: CASSPTTPSYNEQFF.

The chain joins TRBV7-6 to TRBJ2-7; 7 bases align to TRBD2. Germline V CDR1 and CDR2: SGHVS, FNYEAQ. J was trimmed by 9 bases and V by 5 bases; bases with no gene match: 10. The CDR3 loop spans 13 amino acids. CDR3: CASSPGPSGRQYF. CDR3 nucleotide sequence: TGTGCCAGCAGCCCTGGGCCTAGCGGCAGGCAGTACTTC.

The rearrangement links TRBV29-1 to TRBJ1-1, with D unclear. The CDR3 covers 10 residues. The V gene lost 6 bases and the J gene lost 4 bases, with 6 bases spanning the gap. Per germline, CDR1 SQVTM and CDR2 ANQGSEA. This CDR3 reads CSVDGTEAFF. The CDR3 bases are TGCAGCGTCGATGGCACTGAAGCTTTCTTT.

The V gene is TRBV11-2, the J gene TRBJ2-7; no definite D call. Germline values: CDR1 SGHAT, CDR2 FQNNGV. This CDR3 comprises 15 residues. V was trimmed by 2 bases and J by 0 bases, leaving 11 bases between them. CDR3 region: CASSLLSTHSYEQYF. CDR3 bases: TGTGCCAGCAGCTTACTTTCGACTCACTCCTACGAGCAGTACTTC.

The J gene is TRBJ1-1, the V gene TRBV19, with D tentatively TRBD1 (6 bases). CDR1 and CDR2 from the germline V gene are LNHDA and SQIVND (reference sequence). V was clipped by 8 bases and J by 7 bases, with 11 bases between them. This CDR3 is 11 amino acids long. DNA for the CDR3: TGTGCCAGTTGCAGGGGCCATGAAGCTTTCTTT. This gives the protein CASCRGHEAFF.

This chain uses TRBV19 with TRBJ1-1; D gene uncertain. CDR3 length: 15 residues. Per the germline V gene, CDR1 is LNHDA and CDR2 is SQIVND (reference sequence). V lost 5 bases, J lost 1 base, and 14 bases lay in between. The CDR3: CASSRAARGNTEAFF. The CDR3 nucleotides are TGTGCCAGTAGTCGGGCCGCCCGGGGGAACACTGAAGCTTTCTTT.

The genes are TRBV27 and TRBJ2-3; 8 bases match TRBD1. V shed 3 bases, J shed 0 bases, and the junction held 2 bases outside the gene matches. Germline V lookup: CDR1 MNHEY, CDR2 SMNVEV (reference sequence). The CDR3 is 15 amino acids. This CDR3 reads CASSLDRVSTDTQYF. CDR3 in DNA: TGTGCCAGCAGTTTGGACAGGGTGAGCACAGATACGCAGTATTTT.

This chain joins TRBV10-2 and TRBJ2-3, with 10 bases identical to TRBD2. V lost 0 bases to trimming and J lost 2 bases; unmatched junction nucleotides: 8. The CDR3 contains 18 residues. CDR1 is WSHSY and CDR2 is SAAADI in the germline V gene. CDR3 in amino acids: CASSESERLAGVTDTQYF. In nucleotides, the CDR3 is TGCGCCAGCAGTGAGTCGGAGAGGCTAGCGGGGGTCACAGATACGCAGTATTTT.

This chain links TRBV5-1 with TRBJ2-7; 10 bases match TRBD2. After removal of 4 bases from V and 2 bases from J, the junction contained 6 bases not matched to a gene. The CDR3 has 15 amino acids. Germline CDR1 and CDR2: SGHRS and YFSETQ. The CDR3 bases are TGCGCCAGCAGCATGGAGCGGGGGGGACCCTACGAGCAGTACTTC. It codes for CASSMERGGPYEQYF.

The V gene is TRBV6-1, the J gene TRBJ2-7; TRBD2 aligns across 10 bases. V lost 2 bases, J lost 7 bases, and 8 bases stayed unmatched. The CDR3 runs 15 residues. From germline, CDR1 is MNHNS and CDR2 SASEGT. DNA of the CDR3: TGTGCCAGCAGTGAACTAGCGGGAGACTTCGGAGAGCAGTACTTC. It specifies CASSELAGDFGEQYF.

The chain is built from TRBV5-1 and TRBJ2-1; D is possibly TRBD2 (5 bases). Germline CDR1 SGHRS, CDR2 YFSETQ. V lost 0 bases to trimming and J lost 9 bases, with 7 bases between them. The CDR3 loop spans 12 amino acids. In DNA form, the CDR3 reads TGCGCCAGCAGCTTGGCGGGGATTGAGCAGTTCTTC. Residues: CASSLAGIEQFF.

This chain links TRBV6-1 with TRBJ2-6; 9 positions agree with TRBD1. The CDR3 covers 15 residues. The ends lost 6 bases at V and 5 bases at J; junction bases unmatched: 5. Germline CDR1 MNHNS, CDR2 SASEGT. The CDR3 reads CASRTGQGRANVLTF. The CDR3 nucleotides read TGTGCCAGCAGGACGGGACAGGGTAGGGCCAACGTCCTGACTTTC.

The chain has TRBV5-6 and TRBJ2-5; D not resolved. The length of the CDR3 is 11 residues. V lost 5 bases and J 4 bases, leaving 6 bases between the germline ends. Germline CDR1 reads SGHDT; CDR2 reads YYEEEE. The CDR3 loop reads CASSRLETQYF. The CDR3 bases are TGTGCCAGCAGTCGCTTAGAGACCCAGTACTTC.